This T cell receptor (beta chain) was captured by sequencing in a study of CXCR3-negative and CXCR3-positive naive CD8 T cells. A CD45RO-CCR7+CD27+CD95- phenotype identified naive CD8+ T cells. Preparation of TRB cDNA libraries relied on 5' RACE carrying UMI labels. TCRdb reprocessed the 5' RACE reads, with one entry per CDR3 protein and no DNA. The sample includes about 130,000 distinct CDR3 sequences. About this clonotype: Antigen: not known.

This CDR3 contains 15 residues. The germline V gene encodes CDR1 SGHVS and CDR2 FNYEAQ. Study-wide points: Memory cells diverged, while naive CXCR3-positive and CXCR3-negative cells had similar TRBV-TRBJ usage. When CXCR3-positive naive cells were set against CXCR3-negative naive cells, the former had more hydrophobic TRB CDR3s.

The sample taken for sequencing was naive CXCR3+ CD8+ T cells from blood. The subset here: CD45RO-CCR7+CD27+CD95- naive CD8+ T cells expressing CXCR3 (TNR3+). J is TRBJ2-2 and V is TRBV7-6; as DNA is missing, the TRBD1 call by TCRdb cannot be tested. The receptor comes from a human donor in good health. Some clones in this sample may be carry-over from other donors' samples. CDR3 loop: CASSLAGHSTGELFF.